The 15 T cell receptor beta chains below all came from one sample that was sequenced in a study of blood T cell repertoires in COVID-19. The table came from immunoSEQ multiplex PCR; TCRdb's copy has only in-frame clones and leaves some out. The repertoire holds 190,000 or so clones, 88% seen once, with 4% to 5% in the top ten. The sequenced sample consisted of peripheral blood. The receptors shown here come from a woman in her 30s with acute or convalescent COVID-19.

This clone has only a few counts. As DNA, the CDR3 is TGTGCCATCGCCAGACTAGCGGAAACCTACAATGAGCAGTTCTTC. It specifies CAIARLAETYNEQFF. The V and J genes are TRBV10-3 and TRBJ2-1, with 9 bases fitting TRBD2. The germline V gene has CDR1 ENHRY and CDR2 SYGVKD. V shed 8 bases, J shed 2 bases, and the junction held 7 bases outside the gene matches. The CDR3 runs to 15 residues.

The chain has TRBV9 and TRBJ2-1; TRBD2 aligns across 7 bases. This CDR3 is built from 16 residues. Germline values: CDR1 SGDLS, CDR2 YYNGEE. V lost 0 bases to trimming and J lost 2 bases; unmatched junction nucleotides: 5. The CDR3 bases are TGTGCCAGCAGCGTAGGGGCTAGCGGAACCTACAATGAGCAGTTCTTC. It is translated as CASSVGASGTYNEQFF.

In this sample, this clone turned up a few times. The chain links TRBV19 to TRBJ2-2; D might be TRBD1 (5 bases). Trimming removed 4 bases at V and 5 bases at J, with 11 bases between. CDR1 is LNHDA and CDR2 is SQIVND in the germline V gene (reference sequence). There are 14 residues in the CDR3. The CDR3 loop is CASSNRPVTGELFF. DNA of the CDR3: TGTGCCAGTAGTAACAGGCCGGTAACCGGGGAGCTGTTTTTT. The whole variable domain, filled in from reference TRBV19 and TRBJ2-2, reads DGGITQSPKYLFRKEGQNVTLSCEQNLNHDAMYWYRQDPGQGLRLIYYSQIVNDFQKGDIAEGYSVSREKKESFPLTVTSAQKNPTAFYLCASSNRPVTGELFFGEGSRLTVL.

This rearrangement joins TRBV2 to TRBJ2-1, with TRBD2 matching 11 bases. Germline V gene sequence: CDR1 SNHLY, CDR2 FYNNEI. The CDR3 covers 13 residues. The ends lost 11 bases at V and 9 bases at J; junction bases unmatched: 9. The CDR3 loop reads CAGERLAGIEQFF. In DNA, the CDR3 is TGTGCCGGTGAGCGACTAGCGGGAATTGAGCAGTTCTTC.

The chain joins TRBV5-4 to TRBJ2-3; 8 bases align to TRBD2. CDR1 is SGHNT, CDR2 YYREEE, per germline (reference sequence). This CDR3 spans 15 amino acids. The V gene end was trimmed by 2 bases and the J gene end by 0 bases; junction bases not matched to a gene: 2. The CDR3 protein is CASSFASGSTDTQYF. Here the CDR3 DNA reads TGTGCCAGCAGCTTTGCTAGCGGGAGCACAGATACGCAGTATTTT.

This clone occurred a few times. The rearrangement uses TRBV30 and TRBJ2-7; D may be TRBD2 (5 bases). Germline V gene data show CDR1 as GTSNPN and CDR2 as SVGIG (reference sequence). V gave up 2 bases and J gave up 3 bases, with 8 bases separating them. The CDR3 spans 12 residues. Here the CDR3 DNA reads TGTGCCTGGAGTCGGACTGTCTACGAGCAGTACTTC. Translation gives CAWSRTVYEQYF. The variable domain in full, with the rest retrieved from reference TRBV30 and TRBJ2-7, is SQTIHQWPATLVQPVGSPLSLECTVEGTSNPNLYWYRQAAGRGLQLLFYSVGIGQISSEVPQNLSASRPQDRQFILSSKKLLLSDSGFYLCAWSRTVYEQYFGPGTRLTVT.

The genes are TRBV29-1 and TRBJ2-4; D remains unclear. Trimming removed 4 bases from V and 13 bases from J, with 8 bases in between. This CDR3 spans 9 amino acids. Per the germline V gene, CDR1 is SQVTM and CDR2 is ANQGSEA. CDR3 in DNA: TGCAGCGTTGGGCCCCCCCAGTACTTC. Translation: CSVGPPQYF.

The CDR3 loop is CASRPTGFTDTQYF. CDR3 bases: TGTGCCAGCAGGCCGACAGGGTTCACAGATACGCAGTATTTT. This chain links TRBV28 with TRBJ2-3, with TRBD1 matching 7 bases. The length of the CDR3 is 14 residues. The V gene's germline CDR1 is MDHEN and CDR2 SYDVKM. V lost 6 bases and J lost 2; bases outside the gene matches: 5.

This chain uses TRBV6-5 with TRBJ1-1; D gene ambiguous. This CDR3 has 14 residues. The germline gives CDR1 MNHEY, CDR2 SVGAGI. Trimming removed 2 bases from V and 0 bases from J, with 7 bases in between. The CDR3 region has the DNA TGTGCCAGCAGTTACGGCCTTCTGAACACTGAAGCTTTCTTT. It codes for CASSYGLLNTEAFF.

This clone was seen once. This rearrangement joins TRBV15 to TRBJ2-3; D unresolved. The CDR3 totals 12 residues. Looked up from germline, CDR1 is LNHNV and CDR2 is YYDKDF (reference sequence). V was pared by 7 bases and J by 1 base, with 6 bases between. CDR3 DNA: TGTGCCACCACCAGCGGCACAGATACGCAGTATTTT. It codes for CATTSGTDTQYF.

This clone was recorded once. The chain uses TRBV11-2 and TRBJ1-1; D perhaps matches TRBD1 (5 bases). The V end was cut by 0 bases, the J end by 10 bases, with 12 bases between. The CDR3 extends over 13 amino acids. Germline V gene lookup returns CDR1 SGHAT and CDR2 FQNNGV. As DNA, the CDR3 is TGTGCCAGCAGCTTAGACAGGGAGGCCGCAGCTTTCTTT. It translates to CASSLDREAAAFF.

The chain combines TRBV10-3 with TRBJ1-4; 8 bases fit TRBD1. This CDR3 has 13 amino acids. Looked up from germline, CDR1 is ENHRY and CDR2 is SYGVKD. The V gene end was trimmed by 6 bases and the J gene end by 6 bases; junction bases not matched to a gene: 3. This chain's CDR3 is CAIRKQGDEKLFF. The CDR3 bases are TGTGCCATCAGGAAACAGGGGGATGAAAAACTGTTTTTT.

The chain carries TRBV5-6 and TRBJ2-1, with TRBD1 identical over 7 bases. This CDR3 spans 16 amino acids. Germline V gene sequence: CDR1 SGHDT, CDR2 YYEEEE. J lost 3 bases, V lost 3 bases, and 9 bases had no gene match. As DNA, the CDR3 is TGTGCCAGCAGCTCATCGACAGGGAGAAGCTACAATGAGCAGTTCTTC. Translating it yields CASSSSTGRSYNEQFF.

This clone was seen a single time. The chain couples TRBV6-5 to TRBJ1-1; D might be TRBD1 (5 bases). CDR3 length: 13 amino acids. Trimming cost V 7 bases and J 6 bases, with 15 bases left between them. Per the germline V gene, CDR1 is MNHEY and CDR2 is SVGAGI. The CDR3 loop reads CASTPQGVAEAFF. CDR3 nucleotide sequence: TGTGCCAGCACGCCCCAGGGTGTAGCTGAAGCTTTCTTT.

The V gene is TRBV7-2, the J gene TRBJ2-7; 11 positions match TRBD2. CDR1 is SGHTA, CDR2 FQGNSA, per germline. CDR3 length: 14 amino acids. Losses at the gene ends were 3 bases for V and 6 bases for J; bases not matched to a gene: 4. The CDR3 region has the DNA TGTGCCAGCAGCTTTAGCGGGAGGGCGGGCGAGCAGTACTTC. Its protein is CASSFSGRAGEQYF.